Listed here is a single T cell receptor beta chain. The authors ran a second PCR of roughly 6 to 12 cycles using a sample-barcoded 5' primer and a J-beta primer mix. A 12-random-nucleotide template-switch adaptor tagged each cDNA molecule. TCRdb re-derived calls from the 5' RACE reads in MiXCR, one entry per CDR3 protein. The table lists 1.5 million to 2 million distinct CDR3 sequences, 30% to 40% of them singletons. The data originate from a study of blood T cells in healthy people across ages. Healthy individuals of Caucasian origin from Russia, aged roughly 6 to 90, served as donors. No fewer than 7 million PBMCs went into each sample. Germline trimming cut 5 bases from V and 0 bases from J; bases unmatched to any gene: 7. The CDR3 is 15 residues long. The germline V gene has CDR1 SGHVS and CDR2 FQNEAQ.

The specimen was blood. The V and J genes are TRBV7-8 and TRBJ2-7; TRBD1 matches 7 bases. The source is a woman in her thirties in good health. Here the CDR3 DNA reads TGTGCCAGCAGCCGTGGACAGGCGAGCTCCTACGAGCAGTACTTC. Its translation: CASSRGQASSYEQYF.